These T cell receptor beta chains were read from a single sample in a study of OX40 agonist ivuxolimab in advanced cancers. Libraries were prepared by immunoSEQ multiplex PCR; TCRdb keeps only in-frame clonotypes and omits some of them. The sample records some 70,000 clones, around 90% being singletons. The sequencing used CD4+ or CD8+ T cells sorted from blood, collected in a trial of the OX40 agonist ivuxolimab. The receptors here all came from an adult with an advanced solid tumor such as melanoma, head and neck, liver or kidney cancer. Both conserved end residues are part of each CDR3. Fields, in order: V gene, J gene, D gene, clone size, CDR3 protein, CDR3 DNA. The D gene is left open where the match is weak. Only part of the rows carry a size: once, few, many, or a class if the clone is expanded.

v_gene: TRBV13
j_gene: TRBJ2-7
d_gene: NA
abundance: NA
CDR3aa: CASSFREGVIPYEQYF
CDR3nt: TGTGCCAGCAGCTTTAGGGAGGGGGTTATCCCCTACGAGCAGTACTTC

v_gene: TRBV7-9
j_gene: TRBJ2-7
d_gene: NA
abundance: NA
CDR3aa: CASSPGRISYEQYF
CDR3nt: TGTGCCAGCAGCCCCGGGCGGATTAGCTACGAGCAGTACTTC

v_gene: TRBV9
j_gene: TRBJ1-1
d_gene: NA
abundance: NA
CDR3aa: CASSAREGTEAFF
CDR3nt: TGTGCCAGCAGCGCAAGGGAGGGCACTGAAGCTTTCTTT

v_gene: TRBV27
j_gene: TRBJ2-7
d_gene: NA
abundance: NA
CDR3aa: CASHAQGTRYEQYF
CDR3nt: TGTGCCTCACACGCCCAGGGGACCAGATACGAGCAGTACTTC

v_gene: TRBV29-1
j_gene: TRBJ2-2
d_gene: TRBD1
abundance: NA
CDR3aa: CSVEFRGHIGELFF
CDR3nt: TGCAGCGTTGAATTTAGGGGGCATATCGGGGAGCTGTTTTTT

v_gene: TRBV14
j_gene: TRBJ2-7
d_gene: TRBD2
abundance: NA
CDR3aa: CASSQLAGVTYEQYF
CDR3nt: TGTGCCAGCAGCCAACTAGCGGGAGTCACCTACGAGCAGTACTTC

v_gene: TRBV7-9
j_gene: TRBJ2-7
d_gene: NA
abundance: NA
CDR3aa: CASSARAPLTYEQYF
CDR3nt: TGTGCCAGCAGCGCACGGGCTCCGCTCACCTACGAGCAGTACTTC

v_gene: TRBV11-2
j_gene: TRBJ1-2
d_gene: NA
abundance: NA
CDR3aa: CASSFSGTPSNYGYTF
CDR3nt: TGTGCCAGCAGCTTCTCCGGGACGCCTTCTAACTATGGCTACACCTTC

v_gene: TRBV7-6
j_gene: TRBJ2-4
d_gene: NA
abundance: NA
CDR3aa: CASSLVAGAIQYF
CDR3nt: TGTGCCAGCAGCTTAGTCGCAGGGGCCATTCAGTACTTC

v_gene: TRBV7-3
j_gene: TRBJ2-7
d_gene: NA
abundance: once
CDR3aa: CASSLRGSGYEQYF
CDR3nt: TGTGCCAGCAGCTTAAGAGGGAGTGGTTACGAGCAGTACTTC

v_gene: TRBV29-1
j_gene: TRBJ1-2
d_gene: NA
abundance: NA
CDR3aa: CSVEGRGPYGYTF
CDR3nt: TGCAGCGTTGAGGGCAGGGGACCCTATGGCTACACCTTC

v_gene: TRBV9
j_gene: TRBJ2-2
d_gene: NA
abundance: once
CDR3aa: CASSLLAAAGELFF
CDR3nt: TGTGCCAGCAGCCTCCTTGCGGCCGCCGGGGAGCTGTTTTTT

v_gene: TRBV19
j_gene: TRBJ1-5
d_gene: NA
abundance: NA
CDR3aa: CASQDFISNQPQHF
CDR3nt: TGTGCCAGCCAAGATTTTATAAGCAATCAGCCCCAGCATTTT

v_gene: TRBV28
j_gene: TRBJ1-5
d_gene: NA
abundance: NA
CDR3aa: CASSLSRLNQPQHF
CDR3nt: TGTGCCAGCAGTTTATCTCGACTTAATCAGCCCCAGCATTTT

v_gene: TRBV7-8
j_gene: TRBJ2-7
d_gene: TRBD2
abundance: NA
CDR3aa: CASSRPPLGSGSNSYEQYF
CDR3nt: TGTGCCAGCAGCCGTCCCCCTTTAGGTAGCGGGAGTAATTCCTACGAGCAGTACTTC

v_gene: TRBV5-1
j_gene: TRBJ2-1
d_gene: TRBD2
abundance: NA
CDR3aa: CASARLGEGGINEQFF
CDR3nt: TGCGCCAGCGCCCGACTGGGGGAGGGAGGGATTAATGAGCAGTTCTTC

v_gene: TRBV6-1
j_gene: TRBJ1-2
d_gene: NA
abundance: few
CDR3aa: CASTGTGLPGYTF
CDR3nt: TGTGCCAGCACCGGTACAGGGCTCCCTGGCTACACCTTC

v_gene: TRBV19
j_gene: TRBJ2-1
d_gene: NA
abundance: NA
CDR3aa: CASSIVRGLGNEQFF
CDR3nt: TGTGCCAGTAGTATAGTACGGGGGTTGGGCAATGAGCAGTTCTTC

v_gene: TRBV9
j_gene: TRBJ1-1
d_gene: NA
abundance: NA
CDR3aa: CASSEGPTLTYTEAFF
CDR3nt: TGTGCCAGCAGCGAGGGACCCACTTTGACTTACACTGAAGCTTTCTTT

v_gene: TRBV9
j_gene: TRBJ2-2
d_gene: NA
abundance: few
CDR3aa: CASSVDLVGNTGELFF
CDR3nt: TGTGCCAGCAGCGTAGACCTAGTGGGGAACACCGGGGAGCTGTTTTTT

v_gene: TRBV2
j_gene: TRBJ1-5
d_gene: NA
abundance: NA
CDR3aa: CASKRSWQDNQPQHF
CDR3nt: TGTGCCAGCAAGAGGAGCTGGCAGGACAATCAGCCCCAGCATTTT

v_gene: TRBV12-5
j_gene: TRBJ1-1
d_gene: NA
abundance: few
CDR3aa: CASGLVQVVDRVRDTEAFF
CDR3nt: TGTGCTAGTGGTTTGGTACAAGTTGTGGATAGGGTGAGGGACACTGAAGCTTTCTTT